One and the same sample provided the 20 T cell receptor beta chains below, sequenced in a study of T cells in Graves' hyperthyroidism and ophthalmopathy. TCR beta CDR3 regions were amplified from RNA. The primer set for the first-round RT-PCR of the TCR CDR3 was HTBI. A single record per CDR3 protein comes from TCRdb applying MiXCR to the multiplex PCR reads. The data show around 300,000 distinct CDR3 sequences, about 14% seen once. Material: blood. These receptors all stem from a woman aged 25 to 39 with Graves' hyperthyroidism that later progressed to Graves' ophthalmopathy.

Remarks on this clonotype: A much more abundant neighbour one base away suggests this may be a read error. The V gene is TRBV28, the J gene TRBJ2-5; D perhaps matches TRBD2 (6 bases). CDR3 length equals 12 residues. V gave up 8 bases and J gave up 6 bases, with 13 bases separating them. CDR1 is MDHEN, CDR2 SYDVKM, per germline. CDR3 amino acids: CASRGRTKTQYF. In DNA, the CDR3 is TGTGCCAGCCGTGGGAGGACGAAGACCCAGTACTTC.

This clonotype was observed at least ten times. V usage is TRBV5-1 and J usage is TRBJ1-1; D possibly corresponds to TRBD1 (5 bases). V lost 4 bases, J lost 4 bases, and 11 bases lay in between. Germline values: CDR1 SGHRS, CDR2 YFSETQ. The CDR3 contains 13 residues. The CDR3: CASSPPGSTEAFF. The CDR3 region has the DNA TGCGCCAGCAGCCCCCCAGGGAGCACTGAAGCTTTCTTT. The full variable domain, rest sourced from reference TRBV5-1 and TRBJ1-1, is KAGVTQTPRYLIKTRGQQVTLSCSPISGHRSVSWYQQTPGQGLQFLFEYFSETQRNKGNFPGRFSGRQFSNSRSEMNVSTLELGDSALYLCASSPPGSTEAFFGQGTRLTVV.

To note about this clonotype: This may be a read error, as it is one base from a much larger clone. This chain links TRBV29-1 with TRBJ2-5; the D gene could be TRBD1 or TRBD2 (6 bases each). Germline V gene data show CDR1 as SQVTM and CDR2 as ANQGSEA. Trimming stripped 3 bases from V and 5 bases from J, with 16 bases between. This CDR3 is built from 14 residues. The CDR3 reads CSVDVRGQGETQYF. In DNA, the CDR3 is TGCAGCGTTGACGTTCGGGGGCAGGGGGAGACCCAGTACTTC.

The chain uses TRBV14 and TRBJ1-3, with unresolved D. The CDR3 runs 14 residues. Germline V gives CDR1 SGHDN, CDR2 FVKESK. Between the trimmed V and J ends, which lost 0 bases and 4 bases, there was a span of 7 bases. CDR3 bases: TGTGCCAGCAGCCAAGATCTTAGGGGAAACACCATATATTTT. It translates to CASSQDLRGNTIYF.

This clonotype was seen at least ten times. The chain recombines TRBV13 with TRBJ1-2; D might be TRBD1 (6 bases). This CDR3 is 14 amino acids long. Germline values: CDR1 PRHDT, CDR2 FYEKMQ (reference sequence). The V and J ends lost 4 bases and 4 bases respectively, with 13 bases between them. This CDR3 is CASSSLGGVYGYTF. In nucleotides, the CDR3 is TGTGCCAGCAGCTCACTAGGGGGTGTCTATGGCTACACCTTC.

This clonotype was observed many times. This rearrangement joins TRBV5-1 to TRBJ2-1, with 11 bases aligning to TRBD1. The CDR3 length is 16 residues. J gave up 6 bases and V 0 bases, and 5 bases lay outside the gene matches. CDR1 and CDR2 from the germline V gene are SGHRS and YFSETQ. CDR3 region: CASSLAGTGGLNEQFF. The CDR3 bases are TGCGCCAGCAGCTTGGCCGGGACAGGGGGTCTCAATGAGCAGTTCTTC.

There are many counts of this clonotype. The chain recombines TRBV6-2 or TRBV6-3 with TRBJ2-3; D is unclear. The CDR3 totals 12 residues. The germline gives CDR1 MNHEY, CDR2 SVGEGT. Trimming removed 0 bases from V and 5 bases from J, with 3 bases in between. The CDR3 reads CASSYSGDTQYF. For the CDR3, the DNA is TGTGCCAGCAGTTACTCGGGAGATACGCAGTATTTT.

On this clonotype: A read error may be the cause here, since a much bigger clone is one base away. The CDR3 nucleotides read TGTGCCAGCAGTTTACCGCTAGCGGGAGTTGATACGCAGTATTTT. Translating it yields CASSLPLAGVDTQYF. The chain joins TRBV28 to TRBJ2-3; 10 nucleotides line up with TRBD2. Germline loops: CDR1 MDHEN, CDR2 SYDVKM. The trim removed 2 bases at V and 6 bases at J, leaving 5 bases unmatched. The CDR3 length is 15 residues.

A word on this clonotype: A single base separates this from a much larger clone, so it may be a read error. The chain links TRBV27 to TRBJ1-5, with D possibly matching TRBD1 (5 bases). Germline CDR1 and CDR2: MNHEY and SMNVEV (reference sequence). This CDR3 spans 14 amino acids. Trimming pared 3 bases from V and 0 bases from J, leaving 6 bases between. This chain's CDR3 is CASSLTVSNQPQHF. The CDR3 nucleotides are TGTGCCAGCAGTTTGACAGTTAGCAATCAGCCCCAGCATTTT.

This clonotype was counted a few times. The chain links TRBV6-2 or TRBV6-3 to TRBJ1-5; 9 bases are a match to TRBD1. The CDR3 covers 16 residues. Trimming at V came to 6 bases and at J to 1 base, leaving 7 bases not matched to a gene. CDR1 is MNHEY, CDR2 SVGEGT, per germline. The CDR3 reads CASSEDRGRSNQPQHF. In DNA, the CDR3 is TGTGCCAGCAGCGAGGACAGGGGCCGGAGCAATCAGCCCCAGCATTTT.

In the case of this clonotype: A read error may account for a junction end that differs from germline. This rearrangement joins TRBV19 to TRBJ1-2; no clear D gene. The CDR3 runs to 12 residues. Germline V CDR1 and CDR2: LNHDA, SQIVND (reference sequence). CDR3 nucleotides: TGTGCTAGTAATGCAAGGGACTATGGCTACACCTTC. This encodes CASNARDYGYTF.

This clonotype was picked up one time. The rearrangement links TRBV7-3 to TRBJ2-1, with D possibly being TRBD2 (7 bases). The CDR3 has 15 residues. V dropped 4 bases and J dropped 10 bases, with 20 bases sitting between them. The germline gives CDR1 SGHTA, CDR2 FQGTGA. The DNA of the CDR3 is TGTGCCAGCAGCTCCCGGCCTCTACCGGGGGGCGAGCAGTTCTTC. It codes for CASSSRPLPGGEQFF. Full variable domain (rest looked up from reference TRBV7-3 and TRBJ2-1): GAGVSQTPSNKVTEKGKYVELRCDPISGHTALYWYRQSLGQGPEFLIYFQGTGAADDSGLPNDRFFAVRPEGSVSTLKIQRTERGDSAVYLCASSSRPLPGGEQFFGPGTRLTVL.

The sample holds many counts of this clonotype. The chain's CDR3 is CASNSDRGNQPQHF. CDR3 nucleotides: TGTGCCAGTAACTCGGACAGGGGCAATCAGCCCCAGCATTTT. The chain employs TRBV19 and TRBJ1-5; TRBD1 agrees at 8 bases. Trimming at V came to 7 bases and at J to 2 bases, leaving 4 bases not matched to a gene. Germline lookup yields CDR1 LNHDA and CDR2 SQIVND (reference sequence). There are 14 residues in the CDR3.

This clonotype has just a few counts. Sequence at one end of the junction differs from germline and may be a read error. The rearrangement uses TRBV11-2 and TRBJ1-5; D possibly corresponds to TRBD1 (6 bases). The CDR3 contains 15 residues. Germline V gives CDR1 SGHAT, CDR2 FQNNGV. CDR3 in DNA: TGTGCCAGCACCTTAATACGGGACAACAATCAGCCCCAGCATTTT. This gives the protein CASTLIRDNNQPQHF.

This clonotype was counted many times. CDR3 amino acids: CASSDLQGIPAGEQFF. The CDR3 DNA follows: TGTGCCAGCAGCGATCTACAGGGAATCCCTGCGGGCGAGCAGTTCTTC. The chain combines TRBV9 with TRBJ2-1; tentatively, D is TRBD1 (6 bases). The CDR3 length is 16 residues. Germline CDR1 SGDLS, CDR2 YYNGEE. The germline V and J ends were trimmed by 3 bases and 10 bases, with 23 bases remaining between them.

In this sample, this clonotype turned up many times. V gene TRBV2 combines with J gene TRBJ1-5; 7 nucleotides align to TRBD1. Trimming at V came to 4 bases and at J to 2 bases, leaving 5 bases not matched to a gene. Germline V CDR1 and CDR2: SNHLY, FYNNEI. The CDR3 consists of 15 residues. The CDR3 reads CASSVRTGGNQPQHF. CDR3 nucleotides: TGTGCCAGCAGTGTTAGAACAGGGGGCAATCAGCCCCAGCATTTT.

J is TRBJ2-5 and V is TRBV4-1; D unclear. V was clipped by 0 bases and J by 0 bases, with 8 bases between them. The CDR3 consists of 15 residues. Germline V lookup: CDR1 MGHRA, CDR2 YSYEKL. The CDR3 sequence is CASSQDRVNQETQYF. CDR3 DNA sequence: TGCGCCAGCAGCCAAGATCGGGTAAACCAAGAGACCCAGTACTTC.

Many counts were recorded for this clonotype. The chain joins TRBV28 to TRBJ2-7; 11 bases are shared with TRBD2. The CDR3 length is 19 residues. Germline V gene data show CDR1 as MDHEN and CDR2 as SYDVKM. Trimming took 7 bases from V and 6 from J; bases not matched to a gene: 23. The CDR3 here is CASTPLSWASGRHAREQYF. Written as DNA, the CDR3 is TGTGCCAGCACCCCACTTTCTTGGGCTAGCGGGAGGCATGCTCGCGAGCAGTACTTC.

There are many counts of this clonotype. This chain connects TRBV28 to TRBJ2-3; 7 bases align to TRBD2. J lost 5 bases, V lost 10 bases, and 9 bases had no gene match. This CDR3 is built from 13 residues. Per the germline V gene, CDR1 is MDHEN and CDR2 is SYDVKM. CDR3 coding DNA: TGTGCCACCCGGAGCGGGGCCGTAGATACGCAGTATTTT. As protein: CATRSGAVDTQYF.

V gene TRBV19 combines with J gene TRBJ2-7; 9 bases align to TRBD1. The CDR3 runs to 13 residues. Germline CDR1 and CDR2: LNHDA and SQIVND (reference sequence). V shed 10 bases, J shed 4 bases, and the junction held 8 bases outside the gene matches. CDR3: CATGTGYGYEQYF. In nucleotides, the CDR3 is TGTGCCACTGGGACAGGGTATGGTTACGAGCAGTACTTC.